The 8 T cell receptor beta chains presented below share a single source sample, sequenced in a study of T cell repertoires in cytomegalovirus infection. The antigens for these receptors are not known. One entry per CDR3 protein results from TCRdb running MiXCR on the reads. The table includes about 740,000 distinct CDR3 sequences, approximately 33% detected once. Sequenced here: cultured PBMCs, sampled from culture after CMV antigen stimulation. All receptors derive from a human donor in good health (CMV status not recorded). Some clones in this sample may be carry-over from other donors' samples.

The chain uses TRBV7-8 and TRBJ1-5; 8 bases fit TRBD1. This CDR3 has 15 amino acids. The ends lost 5 bases at V and 4 bases at J; junction bases unmatched: 7. CDR1 and CDR2 (germline): SGHVS, FQNEAQ. For the CDR3, the DNA is TGTGCCAGCAGCCTGCGCCGGGACAGGAATCAGCCCCAGCATTTT. Its protein is CASSLRRDRNQPQHF.

This clonotype was counted a few times. The genes are TRBV20-1 and TRBJ2-2; D not resolved. The V and J ends lost 3 bases and 5 bases respectively, with 4 bases between them. This CDR3 has 11 amino acids. Germline values: CDR1 DFQATT, CDR2 SNEGSKA (reference sequence). In DNA, the CDR3 is TGCAGTGCTAGTAGTACCGGGGAGCTGTTTTTT. Translated, it gives CSASSTGELFF.

The gene calls are TRBV5-1 and TRBJ2-5; TRBD2 agrees at 7 bases. After removal of 2 bases from V and 3 bases from J, the junction contained 7 bases not matched to a gene. The CDR3 is made up of 15 amino acids. Germline loops: CDR1 SGHRS, CDR2 YFSETQ. The CDR3 protein is CASSLAGLGEETQYF. The CDR3 DNA reads as TGCGCCAGCAGCTTAGCTGGACTAGGCGAAGAGACCCAGTACTTC.

This rearrangement joins TRBV15 to TRBJ2-1, with no clear D. This CDR3 has 15 amino acids. Germline V gene data show CDR1 as LNHNV and CDR2 as YYDKDF (reference sequence). V was shortened by 2 bases and J by 2 bases, with 10 bases between the two germline ends. The CDR3 DNA follows: TGTGCCACCAGCAGAAGTCCTGACCCCTACAATGAGCAGTTCTTC. Its translation is CATSRSPDPYNEQFF.

At least ten counts were recorded for this clonotype. The chain employs TRBV4-1 and TRBJ2-1; D is unresolved. V lost 0 bases and J 6 bases, leaving 0 bases between the germline ends. CDR3 length: 11 residues. Germline CDR1 is MGHRA and CDR2 is YSYEKL. This chain's CDR3 is CASSQDNEQFF. CDR3 nucleotides: TGCGCCAGCAGCCAAGACAATGAGCAGTTCTTC.

The rearrangement joins TRBV3-1 to TRBJ2-7; 9 positions agree with TRBD2. This CDR3 is 14 amino acids long. J lost 7 bases, V lost 4 bases, and 8 bases had no gene match. In germline, CDR1 is LGHDT, CDR2 YNNKEL (reference sequence). The CDR3 region has the DNA TGTGCCAGCAGCCCGACTAGCGGAGGGGAAGAGCAGTACTTC. Translation: CASSPTSGGEEQYF.

This clonotype was found a few times. This chain joins TRBV4-3 and TRBJ2-1, with D unclear. The CDR3 contains 12 residues. Germline V lookup: CDR1 LGHNA, CDR2 YSLEER. Trimming stripped 0 bases from V and 6 bases from J, with 3 bases between. The CDR3 is CASSQEPNEQFF. The CDR3 DNA is TGCGCCAGCAGCCAAGAGCCCAATGAGCAGTTCTTC.

The chain uses TRBV4-3 and TRBJ2-7, with D unresolved. Germline V gene sequence: CDR1 LGHNA, CDR2 YSLEER. The CDR3 sequence is 13 residues long. The V end lost 1 base, the J end lost 4 bases, and 8 bases lay between the germline ends. The CDR3 DNA reads TGCGCCAGCAGCCAAGCGGTCGGTTACGAGCAGTACTTC. This encodes CASSQAVGYEQYF.